What follows are 30 T cell receptor beta chains derived from one specimen sequenced in a study of radiotherapy plus CTLA-4 blockade in lung cancer. Generated by immunoSEQ multiplex PCR, the TCRdb table keeps only in-frame clones and is missing some. The data contain about 43,000 clones, around 70% of them singletons. The input for sequencing was peripheral blood, taken from a patient treated with radiotherapy plus ipilimumab. The source is a human donor with non-small cell lung cancer who had a partial response to radiotherapy plus ipilimumab.

CDR3 coding DNA: TGTGCCAGCAGTGGCCCGACAGGAGCTAGCACAGATACGCAGTATTTT. This sequence encodes CASSGPTGASTDTQYF. J is TRBJ2-3 and V is TRBV6-1; perhaps TRBD1 as D (6 bases). The length of the CDR3 is 16 residues. Germline values: CDR1 MNHNS, CDR2 SASEGT. The germline V and J ends were trimmed by 4 bases and 0 bases, with 14 bases remaining between them.

The V and J genes are TRBV7-9 and TRBJ2-1; tentatively, D is TRBD2 (5 bases). Germline V gives CDR1 SEHNR, CDR2 FQNEAQ (reference sequence). This CDR3 region has 14 residues. V was clipped by 1 base and J by 4 bases, with 8 bases between them. The CDR3 is CASSLGGSYNEQFF. In nucleotides, the CDR3 is TGTGCCAGCAGCTTAGGCGGGTCTTACAATGAGCAGTTCTTC.

This CDR3 reads CASSNTGTFLYNEQFF. The CDR3 bases are TGTGCCAGTAGTAACACAGGGACCTTCCTCTACAATGAGCAGTTCTTC. V gene TRBV19 combines with J gene TRBJ2-1, with D tentatively TRBD1 (6 bases). V was shortened by 4 bases and J by 3 bases, with 16 bases between the two germline ends. Germline loops: CDR1 LNHDA, CDR2 SQIVND (reference sequence). This CDR3 comprises 16 residues.

The rearrangement joins TRBV5-5 to TRBJ1-1; no definite D call. Trimming pared 2 bases from V and 8 bases from J, leaving 10 bases between. CDR1 and CDR2 (germline): SGHKS, YYEKEE (reference sequence). CDR3 length equals 12 residues. CDR3 DNA sequence: TGTGCCAGCAGCTTATACGAACGGGAAGCTTTCTTT. Translating gives CASSLYEREAFF.

V and J are TRBV30 and TRBJ2-7; 10 bases line up with TRBD2. This CDR3 is built from 15 residues. J was trimmed by 3 bases and V by 4 bases; bases with no gene match: 9. In germline, CDR1 is GTSNPN, CDR2 SVGIG (reference sequence). CDR3 region: CAWTASTSGVYEQYF. As DNA, the CDR3 is TGTGCCTGGACCGCTTCCACTAGCGGGGTCTACGAGCAGTACTTC.

The CDR3, as DNA: TGTGCCAGTAAACCGGGACAGGTGGTTGTCGAGCAGTACTTC. As protein: CASKPGQVVVEQYF. The chain has TRBV11-1 and TRBJ2-7; 8 positions agree with TRBD1. V dropped 9 bases and J dropped 6; count of bases not matched to a gene: 13. CDR1 and CDR2 from the germline V gene are SGHAT and FQDESV (reference sequence). The CDR3 spans 14 residues.

V is TRBV13 and J is TRBJ2-1; 9 bases agree with TRBD2. Germline V lookup: CDR1 PRHDT, CDR2 FYEKMQ (reference sequence). CDR3 length: 23 amino acids. The J segment lost 2 bases and the V segment lost 0 bases, leaving 23 bases of the junction unmatched. CDR3: CASSLGVFTGTSISPLAYNEQFF. DNA for the CDR3: TGTGCCAGCAGCTTAGGAGTCTTTACCGGGACTAGCATTTCCCCGCTGGCCTACAATGAGCAGTTCTTC.

This chain connects TRBV5-1 to TRBJ2-5, with 7 bases matching TRBD2. The end of the DNA fits TRBJ2-7 better, so the J call may be wrong. The germline gives CDR1 SGHRS, CDR2 YFSETQ. CDR3 size: 15 residues. CDR3 DNA: TGCGCCAGCAGCTTGGGGGGGGGTCTGCTGTACGAGCAGTACTTC. Protein product: CASSLGGGLLYEQYF.

The chain carries TRBV5-6 and TRBJ1-1, with D perhaps TRBD1 (6 bases). CDR1 and CDR2 (germline): SGHDT, YYEEEE. The CDR3 totals 14 residues. Trimming cost V 2 bases and J 5 bases, with 13 bases left between them. CDR3 loop: CASSFGRGSTEAFF. For the CDR3, the DNA is TGTGCCAGCAGCTTCGGCAGGGGATCGACTGAAGCTTTCTTT.

This chain links TRBV6-5 with TRBJ2-1; TRBD1 might be the D (6 bases). This CDR3 has 11 amino acids. V lost 5 bases, J lost 14 bases, and 13 bases lay in between. CDR1 is MNHEY and CDR2 is SVGAGI in the germline V gene. CDR3 loop: CASSATGREFF. CDR3 nucleotides: TGTGCCAGCAGTGCGACAGGACGAGAGTTCTTC.

This clone was picked up a small number of times. The rearrangement uses TRBV5-4 and TRBJ1-1, with 7 nucleotides matching TRBD1. V lost 4 bases to trimming and J lost 7 bases; unmatched junction nucleotides: 10. Germline CDR1 and CDR2: SGHNT and YYREEE (reference sequence). CDR3 length equals 14 residues. The DNA for the CDR3 is TGTGCCAGCAGCGGGGTTAGGGGGCGGGATGAAGCTTTCTTT. Amino acid sequence: CASSGVRGRDEAFF.

This clone was picked up a small number of times. The V call is TRBV5-4, the J call TRBJ2-5; TRBD1 might be the D (6 bases). Trimming pared 2 bases from V and 4 bases from J, leaving 12 bases between. Germline V gene sequence: CDR1 SGHNT, CDR2 YYREEE (reference sequence). The CDR3 length is 14 residues. As DNA, the CDR3 is TGTGCCAGCAGCTTTTCTGACAGGCGAGAGACCCAGTACTTC. The encoded protein is CASSFSDRRETQYF.

This chain connects TRBV4-3 to TRBJ1-1; tentatively, D is TRBD1 (5 bases). Trimming pared 11 bases from V and 5 bases from J, leaving 18 bases between. CDR1 is LGHNA and CDR2 is YSLEER in the germline V gene. The CDR3 has 13 residues. In nucleotides, the CDR3 is TGCGCCGCAGGCATGAGGCGGGGGACTGAAGCTTTCTTT. Encoded protein: CAAGMRRGTEAFF.

This clone was observed a single time. The chain couples TRBV5-1 to TRBJ2-3; TRBD2 matches 8 bases. The CDR3 consists of 18 residues. The V gene's germline CDR1 is SGHRS and CDR2 YFSETQ. The trim removed 1 base at V and 0 bases at J, leaving 10 bases unmatched. The CDR3 sequence is CASSLTAGGSTSTDTQYF. In DNA, the CDR3 is TGCGCCAGCAGCTTGACCGCGGGGGGTTCGACTAGCACAGATACGCAGTATTTT.

The V and J genes are TRBV5-1 and TRBJ2-7; D is possibly TRBD2 (5 bases). The CDR3 is 15 amino acids. The germline gives CDR1 SGHRS, CDR2 YFSETQ. Trimming removed 3 bases at V and 2 bases at J, with 15 bases between. The CDR3 region has the DNA TGCGCCAGCAGCTCCGCGGCGGGCCAGACCTACGAGCAGTACTTC. It specifies CASSSAAGQTYEQYF.

The V and J genes are TRBV5-4 and TRBJ1-1; 8 nucleotides align to TRBD1. The germline V gene has CDR1 SGHNT and CDR2 YYREEE (reference sequence). After removal of 5 bases from V and 4 bases from J, the junction contained 10 bases not matched to a gene. The CDR3 has 15 amino acids. CDR3 DNA sequence: TGTGCCAGCAGGCTCGACAGGGGAATAGTCACTGAAGCTTTCTTT. Amino acids: CASRLDRGIVTEAFF.

V is TRBV29-1 and J is TRBJ2-2, with D tentatively TRBD2 (6 bases). The V gene's germline CDR1 is SQVTM and CDR2 ANQGSEA. This CDR3 is built from 14 residues. V was shortened by 7 bases and J by 4 bases, with 16 bases between the two germline ends. The CDR3 DNA is TGCAGCGCCCGTAGCGGATCCGTCACCGGGGAGCTGTTTTTT. It encodes CSARSGSVTGELFF.

The CDR3 DNA follows: TGCGCCAGCAGCCCCAAAGCGACTAGCGGGAGGAGCAATGAGCAGTTCTTC. This sequence encodes CASSPKATSGRSNEQFF. The rearrangement links TRBV5-1 to TRBJ2-1; 13 bases match TRBD2. Trimming removed 4 bases from V and 6 bases from J; junction bases left unmatched: 10. CDR1 is SGHRS, CDR2 YFSETQ, per germline. The CDR3 contains 17 residues. The full variable domain, completed using reference TRBV5-1 and TRBJ2-1, is KAGVTQTPRYLIKTRGQQVTLSCSPISGHRSVSWYQQTPGQGLQFLFEYFSETQRNKGNFPGRFSGRQFSNSRSEMNVSTLELGDSALYLCASSPKATSGRSNEQFFGPGTRLTVL.

The chain employs TRBV9 and TRBJ1-3; D might be TRBD1 (5 bases). The germline V and J ends were trimmed by 3 bases and 0 bases, with 10 bases remaining between them. The germline gives CDR1 SGDLS, CDR2 YYNGEE. This CDR3 is built from 15 residues. The CDR3 bases are TGTGCCAGCAGCGAGACAGTGAGCTCTGGAAACACCATATATTTT. Residues: CASSETVSSGNTIYF.

The V and J genes are TRBV7-6 and TRBJ2-3; 15 bases are shared with TRBD2. With 5 bases clipped from V and 3 bases from J, the junction kept 9 bases outside the gene matches. The CDR3 is made up of 18 amino acids. The germline CDR1 and CDR2 sequences are SGHVS and FNYEAQ. The chain's CDR3 is CASSRSIGTSGGTDTQYF. DNA for the CDR3: TGTGCCAGCAGCCGATCTATCGGGACTAGCGGGGGGACAGATACGCAGTATTTT.

Within the sample, this clone is medium-sized. This chain links TRBV15 with TRBJ1-5; the D is unclear. Germline-derived CDR1 and CDR2 are LNHNV and YYDKDF (reference sequence). Deletions cut 4 bases from V and 3 bases from J, with 7 bases between. This CDR3 comprises 13 residues. CDR3 protein: CATSTLPNQPQHF. DNA of the CDR3: TGTGCCACCAGCACCCTCCCCAATCAGCCCCAGCATTTT.

The V call is TRBV7-9, the J call TRBJ2-1, with 11 bases lining up with TRBD1. The germline gives CDR1 SEHNR, CDR2 FQNEAQ (reference sequence). The CDR3 totals 15 residues. The V and J ends lost 4 bases and 2 bases, in that order; junction bases with no gene match: 1. CDR3 loop: CASSSGQGAYNEQFF. The DNA for the CDR3 is TGTGCCAGCAGCTCGGGACAGGGGGCCTACAATGAGCAGTTCTTC. The complete variable domain, with remaining parts taken from reference TRBV7-9 and TRBJ2-1, reads DTGVSQNPRHKITKRGQNVTFRCDPISEHNRLYWYRQTLGQGPEFLTYFQNEAQLEKSRLLSDRFSAERPKGSFSTLEIQRTEQGDSAMYLCASSSGQGAYNEQFFGPGTRLTVL.

The V call is TRBV7-2, the J call TRBJ1-1; D might be TRBD1 (6 bases). The CDR3 length is 13 residues. From germline, CDR1 is SGHTA and CDR2 FQGNSA. V lost 4 bases and J lost 3, with 9 bases in between. DNA for the CDR3: TGTGCCAGCAGCTCAGGACAGCACACTGAAGCTTTCTTT. This gives the protein CASSSGQHTEAFF.

The chain couples TRBV6-1 to TRBJ2-7; 8 bases line up with TRBD2. The V gene end was trimmed by 8 bases and the J gene end by 4 bases; junction bases not matched to a gene: 10. Germline CDR1 and CDR2: MNHNS and SASEGT. The CDR3 has 14 amino acids. CDR3 amino acids: CASLIRGGLYEQYF. CDR3 nucleotides: TGTGCCAGCCTTATACGGGGGGGCCTATACGAGCAGTACTTC.

The CDR3 DNA sequence: TGTGCCAGCAGCTCGACTGCCTCCACAGATACGCAGTATTTT. Translated: CASSSTASTDTQYF. The chain has TRBV7-2 and TRBJ2-3, with D unresolved. This CDR3 comprises 14 residues. The V and J ends lost 4 bases and 2 bases respectively, with 10 bases between them. Germline V gene lookup returns CDR1 SGHTA and CDR2 FQGNSA.

The J gene is TRBJ2-5, the V gene TRBV2, with 10 positions matching TRBD1. Germline-derived CDR1 and CDR2 are SNHLY and FYNNEI. The CDR3 is made up of 15 amino acids. V was pared by 7 bases and J by 5 bases, with 10 bases of the junction left unmatched. The CDR3 loop is CASTTGQGGVETQYF. The CDR3 DNA reads as TGTGCCAGCACCACAGGACAGGGGGGAGTGGAGACCCAGTACTTC.

This clone was observed a handful of times. This chain connects TRBV30 to TRBJ2-1; no definite D call. CDR1 is GTSNPN and CDR2 is SVGIG in the germline V gene (reference sequence). Trimming removed 2 bases from V and 8 bases from J, with 10 bases in between. There are 12 residues in the CDR3. The CDR3: CAWSLLADEQFF. CDR3 nucleotide sequence: TGTGCCTGGAGTCTCCTTGCGGATGAGCAGTTCTTC.

This chain joins TRBV2 and TRBJ2-7; 8 bases are shared with TRBD1. This CDR3 spans 14 amino acids. Germline V gives CDR1 SNHLY, CDR2 FYNNEI. With V trimmed by 4 bases and J by 3 bases, 5 bases remained unmatched. CDR3 protein: CASSVDRDLYEQYF. CDR3 bases: TGTGCCAGCAGTGTGGACAGGGATCTCTACGAGCAGTACTTC. Together with reference TRBV2 and TRBJ2-7, the CDR3 gives the full variable domain: EPEVTQTPSHQVTQMGQEVILRCVPISNHLYFYWYRQILGQKVEFLVSFYNNEISEKSEIFDDQFSVERPDGSNFTLKIRSTKLEDSAMYFCASSVDRDLYEQYFGPGTRLTVT.

The chain carries TRBV14 and TRBJ2-3; 8 nucleotides align to TRBD2. The trim removed 4 bases at V and 4 bases at J, leaving 4 bases unmatched. This CDR3 has 14 amino acids. From germline, CDR1 is SGHDN and CDR2 FVKESK. The CDR3 sequence is CASSPTSEADTQYF. The CDR3 DNA reads TGTGCCAGCAGCCCGACTAGCGAGGCAGATACGCAGTATTTT.

The rearrangement links TRBV18 to TRBJ2-1, with D possibly being TRBD2 (5 bases). The CDR3 has 11 residues. Trimming left V 3 bases short and J 13 bases short, with 10 bases between. CDR1 is KGHSH and CDR2 is LQKENI in the germline V gene. CDR3 region: CASSPGVDQFF. The CDR3 DNA follows: TGTGCCAGCTCACCCGGGGTTGACCAGTTCTTC. The variable domain in full, with the rest retrieved from reference TRBV18 and TRBJ2-1, is NAGVMQNPRHLVRRRGQEARLRCSPMKGHSHVYWYRQLPEEGLKFMVYLQKENIIDESGMPKERFSAEFPKEGPSILRIQQVVRGDSAAYFCASSPGVDQFFGPGTRLTVL.